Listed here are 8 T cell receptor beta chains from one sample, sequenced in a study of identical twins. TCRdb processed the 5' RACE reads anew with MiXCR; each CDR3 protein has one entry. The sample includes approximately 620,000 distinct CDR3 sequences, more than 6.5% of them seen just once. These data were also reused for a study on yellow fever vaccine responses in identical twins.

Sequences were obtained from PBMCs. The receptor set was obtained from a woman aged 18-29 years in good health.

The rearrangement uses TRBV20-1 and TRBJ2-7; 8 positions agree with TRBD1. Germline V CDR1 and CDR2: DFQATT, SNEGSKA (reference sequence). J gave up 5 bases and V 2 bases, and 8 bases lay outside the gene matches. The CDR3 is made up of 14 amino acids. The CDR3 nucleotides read TGCAGTGCTAGACAAAGGACAGGGCCCCACGAGCAGTACTTC. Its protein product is CSARQRTGPHEQYF.

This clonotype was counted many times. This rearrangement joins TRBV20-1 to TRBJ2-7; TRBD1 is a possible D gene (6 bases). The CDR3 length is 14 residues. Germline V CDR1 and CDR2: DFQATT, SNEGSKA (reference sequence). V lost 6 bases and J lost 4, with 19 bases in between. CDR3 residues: CSADSGDTKYEQYF. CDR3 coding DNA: TGCAGTGCGGATTCCGGGGACACGAAATACGAGCAGTACTTC.

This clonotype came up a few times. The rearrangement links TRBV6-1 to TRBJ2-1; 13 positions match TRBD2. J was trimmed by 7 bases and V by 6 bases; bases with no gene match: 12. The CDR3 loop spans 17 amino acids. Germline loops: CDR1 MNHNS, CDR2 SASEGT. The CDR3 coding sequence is TGTGCCAGCAGCCCGACAGGGGGACTAGCGGGACTAAATGAGCAGTTCTTC. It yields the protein CASSPTGGLAGLNEQFF.

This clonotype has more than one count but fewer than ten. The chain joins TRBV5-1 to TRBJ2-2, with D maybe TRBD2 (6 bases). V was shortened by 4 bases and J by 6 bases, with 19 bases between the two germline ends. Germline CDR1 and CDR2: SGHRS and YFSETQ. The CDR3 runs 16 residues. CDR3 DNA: TGCGCCAGCAGCCGGCGGGGAGGTGAGGTTGCCGGGGAGCTGTTTTTT. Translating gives CASSRRGGEVAGELFF. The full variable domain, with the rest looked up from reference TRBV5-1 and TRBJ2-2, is KAGVTQTPRYLIKTRGQQVTLSCSPISGHRSVSWYQQTPGQGLQFLFEYFSETQRNKGNFPGRFSGRQFSNSRSEMNVSTLELGDSALYLCASSRRGGEVAGELFFGEGSRLTVL.

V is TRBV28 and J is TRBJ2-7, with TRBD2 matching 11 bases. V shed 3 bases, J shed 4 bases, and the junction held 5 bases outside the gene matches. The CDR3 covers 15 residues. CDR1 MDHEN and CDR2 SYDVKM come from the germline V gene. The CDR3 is CASSLSGTSGYEQYF. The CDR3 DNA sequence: TGTGCCAGCAGTTTGTCCGGGACTAGCGGATACGAGCAGTACTTC.

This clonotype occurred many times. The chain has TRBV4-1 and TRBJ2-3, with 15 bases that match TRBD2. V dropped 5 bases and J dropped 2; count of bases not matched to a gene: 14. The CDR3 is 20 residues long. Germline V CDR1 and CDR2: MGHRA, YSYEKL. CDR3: CASSRSGLAGGPGDTDTQYF. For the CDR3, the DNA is TGCGCCAGCAGCAGGTCCGGACTAGCGGGAGGGCCGGGGGACACAGATACGCAGTATTTT.

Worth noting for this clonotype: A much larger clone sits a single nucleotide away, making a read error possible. The CDR3 DNA reads as TGTGCCTGCAGCCCCCGTTCCGGGGGCACCGGGGAGCTGTTTTTT. Its translation: CACSPRSGGTGELFF. The rearrangement joins TRBV7-8 to TRBJ2-2, with TRBD2 as a possible D gene (6 bases). This CDR3 region has 15 residues. The V gene's germline CDR1 is SGHVS and CDR2 FQNEAQ.

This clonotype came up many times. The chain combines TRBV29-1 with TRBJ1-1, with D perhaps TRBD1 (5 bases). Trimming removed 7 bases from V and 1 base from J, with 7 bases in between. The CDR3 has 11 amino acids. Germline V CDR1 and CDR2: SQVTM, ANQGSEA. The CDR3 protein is CSGGGNTEAFF. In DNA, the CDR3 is TGCAGCGGGGGGGGGAACACTGAAGCTTTCTTT.